Listed here are 20 T cell receptor beta chains from one sample, sequenced in a study of T cells in Graves' hyperthyroidism and ophthalmopathy. RNA transcripts provided the source from which TCR beta CDR3 regions were amplified. The HTBI primer set served for first-round RT-PCR of the TCR CDR3. A single record per CDR3 protein comes from TCRdb applying MiXCR to the multiplex PCR reads. The repertoire has 300,000 to 350,000 distinct CDR3 sequences, roughly 18% of them found once; the top ten carry 45% to 55%. Sequenced material: blood. These receptors were taken from a woman aged 45-60 years with Graves' hyperthyroidism.

This sequence joins TRBV27 and TRBJ1-5; D uncertain. The CDR3 runs to 14 residues. V was cut by 2 bases and J by 5 bases, with 10 bases left in between. Germline V gene sequence: CDR1 MNHEY, CDR2 SMNVEV (reference sequence). The CDR3 nucleotides are TGTGCCAGCAGTTTAAGCAGGTTTGATCAGCCCCAGCATTTT. The encoded protein is CASSLSRFDQPQHF.

This clonotype was seen only a few times. The rearrangement uses TRBV5-1 and TRBJ2-7; no reliable D call. This CDR3 is 13 amino acids long. V was cut by 2 bases and J by 1 base, with 7 bases left in between. Germline values: CDR1 SGHRS, CDR2 YFSETQ. The CDR3 bases are TGCGCCAGCAGCTTTAGTCTTTCCTACGAGCAGTACTTC. Amino acids: CASSFSLSYEQYF.

This chain uses TRBV9 with TRBJ2-3, with D hard to call. Trimming took 1 base from V and 4 from J, leaving 7 bases between them. The CDR3 sequence is 13 residues long. From germline, CDR1 is SGDLS and CDR2 YYNGEE. CDR3 amino acids: CASSVSRADTQYF. CDR3 coding DNA: TGTGCCAGCAGCGTATCCCGCGCAGATACGCAGTATTTT.

This clonotype was seen a handful of times. The chain combines TRBV20-1 with TRBJ2-1, with 9 bases matching TRBD2. V lost 7 bases, J lost 7 bases, and 8 bases stayed unmatched. The CDR3 consists of 13 residues. From germline, CDR1 is DFQATT and CDR2 SNEGSKA (reference sequence). CDR3 region: CSGGGGAPNEQFF. DNA of the CDR3: TGCAGTGGGGGCGGGGGGGCCCCGAATGAGCAGTTCTTC.

The rearrangement joins TRBV28 to TRBJ1-1; D unresolved. Germline loops: CDR1 MDHEN, CDR2 SYDVKM. CDR3 size: 12 residues. The V and J ends lost 5 bases and 10 bases respectively, with 14 bases between them. In DNA form, the CDR3 reads TGTGCCAGCAGTCCGATCCCAGACGGAGCTTTCTTT. Translation: CASSPIPDGAFF. Full variable domain (outside the CDR3, taken from reference TRBV28 and TRBJ1-1): DVKVTQSSRYLVKRTGEKVFLECVQDMDHENMFWYRQDPGLGLRLIYFSYDVKMKEKGDIPEGYSVSREKKERFSLILESASTNQTSMYLCASSPIPDGAFFGQGTRLTVV.

Only a few counts were recorded for this clonotype. An end of the junction differs from the germline gene, which may be a read error. The chain couples TRBV7-7 to TRBJ2-7; 7 bases map to TRBD1. CDR1 is SSHAT and CDR2 is FNYEAQ in the germline V gene (reference sequence). This CDR3 has 14 amino acids. The chain's CDR3 is CASSAGTESYEQYF. CDR3 in DNA: TGTGCTAGCAGTGCCGGGACAGAATCCTACGAGCAGTACTTC.

This clonotype was observed many times. V and J are TRBV28 and TRBJ2-7; the D gene is possibly TRBD2 (5 bases). This CDR3 has 12 amino acids. V was shortened by 7 bases and J by 3 bases, with 10 bases between the two germline ends. Germline CDR1 and CDR2: MDHEN and SYDVKM. The CDR3, as DNA: TGTGCCAGCACTCGTGGGAGCTACGAGCAGTACTTC. This sequence encodes CASTRGSYEQYF.

This sequence joins TRBV20-1 and TRBJ1-1; the D is unclear. Germline CDR1 DFQATT, CDR2 SNEGSKA (reference sequence). The CDR3 length is 10 residues. The CDR3 loop is CGSGSTEAFF. CDR3 coding DNA: TGCGGCAGTGGGAGCACTGAAGCTTTCTTT.

The chain combines TRBV29-1 with TRBJ2-1; D remains ambiguous. Germline assignment: CDR1 SQVTM and CDR2 ANQGSEA. This CDR3 is 13 amino acids long. The ends were cut back, 6 bases at V and 4 bases at J, with 13 bases in the middle. The CDR3 loop reads CSVTPLPYNEQFF. For the CDR3, the DNA is TGCAGCGTAACGCCCCTTCCTTACAATGAGCAGTTCTTC.

The V call is TRBV19, the J call TRBJ1-5; D is undetermined. This CDR3 is built from 14 residues. The V end lost 2 bases, the J end lost 7 bases, and 12 bases lay between the germline ends. CDR1 LNHDA and CDR2 SQIVND come from the germline V gene (reference sequence). CDR3 nucleotide sequence: TGTGCCAGTAGTATAATAGCGGCGGCACAGCCCCAGCATTTT. This encodes CASSIIAAAQPQHF.

The DNA of the CDR3 is TGCGCCAGCAGTCTGGGGGGGGCCTGGGGTCAGCCCCAGCATTTT. Its translation: CASSLGGAWGQPQHF. This rearrangement joins TRBV5-1 to TRBJ1-5; possible D gene TRBD1, 6 bases. Trimming shortened V by 5 bases and J by 6 bases, and 18 bases separated the two germline ends. This CDR3 comprises 15 residues. Germline-derived CDR1 and CDR2 are SGHRS and YFSETQ. Looking up the rest from reference TRBV5-1 and TRBJ1-5 gives the full variable domain: KAGVTQTPRYLIKTRGQQVTLSCSPISGHRSVSWYQQTPGQGLQFLFEYFSETQRNKGNFPGRFSGRQFSNSRSEMNVSTLELGDSALYLCASSLGGAWGQPQHFGDGTRLSIL.

This clonotype was seen more than once but under ten times. The V and J genes are TRBV7-9 and TRBJ2-7, with D perhaps matching TRBD1 or TRBD2 (5 bases each). Germline V gives CDR1 SEHNR, CDR2 FQNEAQ (reference sequence). Trimming removed 6 bases at V and 3 bases at J, with 15 bases between. The CDR3 consists of 14 residues. The CDR3 region is CASSLWPGSYEQYV. The CDR3, as DNA: TGTGCCAGCAGTCTTTGGCCAGGGAGCTACGAGCAGTACGTC.

This clonotype was recorded at least ten times. The chain carries TRBV7-2 and TRBJ2-5; the match to TRBD2 covers 12 bases. Per germline, CDR1 SGHTA and CDR2 FQGNSA. This CDR3 spans 16 amino acids. V lost 2 bases, J lost 6 bases, and 7 bases stayed unmatched. The chain's CDR3 is CASSLQTSGRMKTQYF. In DNA form, the CDR3 reads TGTGCCAGCAGCTTACAAACTAGCGGGAGGATGAAGACCCAGTACTTC.

The chain recombines TRBV27 with TRBJ2-7; perhaps TRBD1 as D (5 bases). V was clipped by 5 bases and J by 4 bases, with 18 bases between them. The CDR3 consists of 15 residues. Germline CDR1 is MNHEY and CDR2 is SMNVEV (reference sequence). The DNA for the CDR3 is TGTGCCAGCAGTCAGTCCTGGCCAGGGATTTACGAGCAGTACTTC. Translation gives CASSQSWPGIYEQYF.

The chain's CDR3 is CASSAASGSYEQYF. CDR3 in DNA: TGTGCCAGTAGTGCGGCTAGCGGCTCCTACGAGCAGTACTTC. The gene calls are TRBV19 and TRBJ2-7; 7 bases agree with TRBD2. Germline V gene data show CDR1 as LNHDA and CDR2 as SQIVND (reference sequence). The CDR3 covers 14 residues. V shed 5 bases and J 0 bases; nucleotides not matched to a gene: 4.

This clonotype was recorded only once. The chain has TRBV7-3 and TRBJ2-2; D unclear. Trimming left V 3 bases short and J 7 bases short, with 15 bases between. Per the germline V gene, CDR1 is SGHTA and CDR2 is FQGTGA. The CDR3 has 15 residues. CDR3 amino acids: CASSLVASMGGELFF. CDR3 in DNA: TGTGCCAGCAGCTTGGTGGCTTCAATGGGCGGGGAGCTGTTTTTT. The variable domain in full, with the rest retrieved from reference TRBV7-3 and TRBJ2-2, is GAGVSQTPSNKVTEKGKYVELRCDPISGHTALYWYRQSLGQGPEFLIYFQGTGAADDSGLPNDRFFAVRPEGSVSTLKIQRTERGDSAVYLCASSLVASMGGELFFGEGSRLTVL.

This clonotype was observed at least ten times. The chain couples TRBV28 to TRBJ2-7; 8 bases agree with TRBD2. This CDR3 has 15 amino acids. Germline V lookup: CDR1 MDHEN, CDR2 SYDVKM. Trimming cost V 1 base and J 5 bases; bases outside gene matches: 7. The CDR3: CASSLSAGGLNEQYF. In DNA form, the CDR3 reads TGTGCCAGCAGTTTATCGGCGGGAGGTTTGAACGAGCAGTACTTC.

This clonotype has a count of ten or more. The chain uses TRBV5-1 and TRBJ1-2; maybe TRBD1 (6 bases). V dropped 0 bases and J dropped 3 bases, with 12 bases sitting between them. The germline V gene encodes CDR1 SGHRS and CDR2 YFSETQ. The CDR3 is 15 amino acids. The CDR3 DNA reads as TGCGCCAGCAGCTTGGACAGGGAGATCGACTATGGCTACACCTTC. Translation: CASSLDREIDYGYTF.

This chain joins TRBV12-3 or TRBV12-4 and TRBJ2-5, with D unclear. The CDR3 length is 14 residues. The V gene lost 4 bases and the J gene lost 4 bases, with 13 bases spanning the gap. CDR3 DNA sequence: TGTGCCAGCAGTTCGTCCGGCCTAACAGAGACCCAGTACTTC. Amino acids: CASSSSGLTETQYF.

In this sample, this clonotype turned up many times. The CDR3 sequence: CASSRTGASDSPGELFF. In DNA, the CDR3 is TGTGCCAGCAGCAGGACAGGCGCTAGTGATTCACCCGGGGAGCTGTTTTTT. V and J are TRBV5-6 and TRBJ2-2; 7 nucleotides agree with TRBD1. CDR1 is SGHDT and CDR2 is YYEEEE in the germline V gene. This CDR3 contains 17 residues. V shed 4 bases, J shed 6 bases, and the junction held 15 bases outside the gene matches.